Given below is one T cell receptor beta chain in context. This sample is drawn from a study of blood T cell repertoires in COVID-19. Study as a whole: The analysed material was cDNA or gDNA that came from T cells, B-cell-depleted T cells, or PBMCs.

The CDR3 spans 14 residues. V was clipped by 1 base and J by 5 bases; unmatched bases: 1. Per the germline V gene, CDR1 is SNHLY and CDR2 is FYNNEI. Source study methods: Amplification of reference gene primers provided the estimated nucleated cell counts. Profiling relied on immunoSEQ multiplex PCR, and the TCRdb table lists in-frame clones only, not all of them. D and trimming were read from the DNA, whereas the V and J calls and clone size are those reported in that table. Here the sample spans around 23,000 clones, 75% to 90% being singletons. The chain joins TRBV2 to TRBJ2-1; 8 nucleotides agree with TRBD2. The receptor comes from a human donor in a cohort sampled during active COVID-19. Material: peripheral blood. CDR3 coding DNA: TGTGCCAGCAGTGAAGAACTAGCGGACAATGAGCAGTTCTTC. It codes for CASSEELADNEQFF. The full variable domain, in which reference TRBV2 and TRBJ2-1 provide the parts outside the CDR3, is EPEVTQTPSHQVTQMGQEVILRCVPISNHLYFYWYRQILGQKVEFLVSFYNNEISEKSEIFDDQFSVERPDGSNFTLKIRSTKLEDSAMYFCASSEELADNEQFFGPGTRLTVL.